This TCR beta chain derives from a study of T cell responses to AZD1222 COVID-19 vaccine. Study-wide findings and caveats: White British people made up most donors, females outnumbered males, and clonal diversity was possibly underestimated. Dominant at 160-218 and 743-854, vaccine-associated CD4 TCRs also spanned spike. Of the AZD1222 recipients, only 5 or 6 were seropositive at baseline.

Germline V CDR1 and CDR2: LGHDT, YNNKEL (reference sequence). The CDR3 has 14 residues. V lost 2 bases and J 8 bases, leaving 15 bases between the germline ends. A remark on this clone: Its antigen is unknown.

Assay: immunoSEQ multiplex PCR; the TCRdb copy retains only in-frame clones and omits some. The sample carries 100,000 to 150,000 clones, around 88% recorded once. This sample comprised peripheral blood, obtained on day 0 of AZD1222 vaccination. The V and J genes are TRBV3-1 (or the pseudogene TRBV3-2) and TRBJ1-2; tentative D call: TRBD1 (6 bases). This sequence was found in an adult in good health. The CDR3, as DNA: TGTGCCAGCAGCCAAAATCTCAGGGGCAAGGGCTACACCTTC. It yields the protein CASSQNLRGKGYTF.